This TCR beta chain was obtained from a study of blood T cell repertoires in COVID-19. Study-level information: Sources were T cells, B-cell-depleted T cells, or PBMCs; the material itself was cDNA or gDNA.

Original analysis: Reference gene primers were amplified, and this amplification served to estimate nucleated cell counts. Profiling relied on immunoSEQ multiplex PCR, and the TCRdb table lists in-frame clones only, not all of them. The DNA was the basis for D and trimming; V, J and clone size are from that table. The repertoire holds some 160,000 clones, with about four fifths as singletons. Trimming at V came to 4 bases and at J to 6 bases, leaving 8 bases not matched to a gene. Germline-derived CDR1 and CDR2 are SGHRS and YFSETQ. The CDR3 covers 14 residues. The genes are TRBV5-1 and TRBJ2-7; 9 positions agree with TRBD1. The sample comprised peripheral blood. The source is a woman in her 70s who had recovered from COVID-19. The CDR3 sequence: CASSPGQGIGEQYF. The CDR3 DNA sequence: TGCGCCAGCAGCCCCGGACAGGGGATAGGCGAGCAGTACTTC. Full variable domain (outside the CDR3, taken from reference TRBV5-1 and TRBJ2-7): KAGVTQTPRYLIKTRGQQVTLSCSPISGHRSVSWYQQTPGQGLQFLFEYFSETQRNKGNFPGRFSGRQFSNSRSEMNVSTLELGDSALYLCASSPGQGIGEQYFGPGTRLTVT.